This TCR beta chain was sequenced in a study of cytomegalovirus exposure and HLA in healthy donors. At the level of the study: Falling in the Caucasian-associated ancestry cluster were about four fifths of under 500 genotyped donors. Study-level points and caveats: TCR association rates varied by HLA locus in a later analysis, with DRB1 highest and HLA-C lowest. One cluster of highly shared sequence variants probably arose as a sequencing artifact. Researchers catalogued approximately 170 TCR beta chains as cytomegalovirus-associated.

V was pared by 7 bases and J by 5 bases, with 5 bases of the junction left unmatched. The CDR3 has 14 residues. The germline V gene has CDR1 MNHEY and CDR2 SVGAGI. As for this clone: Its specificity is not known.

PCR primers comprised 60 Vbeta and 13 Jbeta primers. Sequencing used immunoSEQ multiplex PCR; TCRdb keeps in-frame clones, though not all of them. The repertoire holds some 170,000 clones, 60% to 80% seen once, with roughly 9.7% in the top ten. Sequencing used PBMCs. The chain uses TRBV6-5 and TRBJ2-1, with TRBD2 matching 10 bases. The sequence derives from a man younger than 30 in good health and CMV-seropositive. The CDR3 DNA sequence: TGTGCCAGCACCAGACTAGCGGGCGACAATGAGCAGTTCTTC. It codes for CASTRLAGDNEQFF.